The clone carrying this T cell receptor beta chain was seen a single time. Its antigen is as yet unknown. The sample belongs to a study of cytomegalovirus exposure and HLA in healthy donors. Study-wide findings and caveats: A later analysis found that most CMV-associated TCR beta chains appeared HLA-restricted. What TCR beta sequences reportedly achieved was accurate prediction of HLA-A and HLA-B alleles in most subjects.

CDR3 length equals 14 residues. The V gene lost 7 bases and the J gene lost 4 bases, with 16 bases spanning the gap. Germline-derived CDR1 and CDR2 are SGHVS and FQNEAQ. PCR employed 60 Vbeta and 13 Jbeta primers. TCRdb keeps only in-frame clones here, not all; method: immunoSEQ multiplex PCR. The table shows about 85,000 clones, with 80% occurring only once. The genes are TRBV7-8 and TRBJ1-1; D call uncertain. The sequencing input was PBMCs. The receptor was derived from a woman aged 45-59 years in good health and CMV-seropositive. CDR3 loop: CASTEALLGTEAFF. The CDR3 nucleotides are TGTGCCAGCACGGAGGCGCTATTGGGCACTGAAGCTTTCTTT.